This T cell receptor (beta chain) originates from a study of shared clonotypes between healthy human individuals (TCRdb year 2020). Regarding the research as a whole: The cohort comprised two women and a few men aged 18 to 49 years. For each donor, CD4 naive and CD4 memory were each run on three plates, CD8 naive on two plates, and CD8 memory on one plate. To estimate repertoire size and how much clonotypes are shared between individuals, the study performed deep sequencing of blood TCR repertoires from five healthy adults. Libraries were prepared and TCR repertoires were sequenced by different laboratories using diverse techniques, in order to increase sequencing depth and limit assay-specific biases. Between about 0.85 and 8.9 billion PBMCs per donor were obtained by leukapheresis.

Using the deep immunoSEQ assay, multiplex PCR amplified TCR CDR3 regions from genomic DNA. Extracted genomic DNA from each cell subset was distributed evenly across all wells of several immunoSEQ 96-well plates, and each plate was treated as a replicate. For sorted subsets, approximately 0.2 ug of genomic DNA, equivalent to 25,000 to 35,000 T cell genomes, went into each replicate PCR. Purified libraries were measured with a Qubit 3.0 fluorometer, size-checked on a Bioanalyzer 2100, and measured again with the KAPA Library Quantification kit. Each immunoSEQ 96-well plate was sequenced on its own single-read 150-cycle Illumina NextSeq 550 flow cell. In the paper's pipeline: Because the immunoSEQ output included only junctional sequences and no quality scores, the filtering could not be the same as the filtering used for full-length reads. Sequences were annotated with PyIR, a Python wrapper for IgBLAST v1.9, and V/J genes and CDR3 were assigned using IMGT germline references. Reads with weak V/J assignments (E-value above 1e-6), missing CDR3, stop codons, out-of-frame junctions, or ambiguous translated residues were removed. A V3J clonotype was defined by an identical inferred V gene, J gene, and CDR3 amino acid sequence. To compute the percentage overlap between repertoires, the number of shared unique clonotypes was divided by the size of the smaller repertoire. Richness of each repertoire was evaluated using RTK rarefaction, the Chao1 estimator, and Recon v2.1 estimates of unobserved clonotypes. For all TCRbeta clonotypes obtained by the gDNA method from a few donors, generation probabilities were computed with OLGA. Entries here come from immuneACCESS through TCRdb and include only in-frame sequences with V and J called. Some clones fail to appear in such tables; in the studies checked, an unresolved V gene covers under half of the shortfall, and the cause of the remainder is unknown. D and trimming come from the DNA, and the V and J calls and clone size come from that table. Here the sample has about 2,500,000 clones; more than 80% occur a single time. The ten largest account for about 0.13% of the sample.

A word on this clone: Its recognized antigen is unknown. No much larger clone is present one base from it, and per-base qualities are unavailable.

Donors were healthy HIV-negative adults with no recently reported acute infections or vaccinations. Every donor was a Caucasian adult residing in Nashville, Tennessee, USA. CD4+ T cells were enriched by magnetic negative selection; naive cells were then positively selected on CD45RA, and the negative fraction formed the memory subset. Blood was obtained by leukapheresis, after which PBMCs were separated by Ficoll-Histopaque density gradient centrifugation and cryopreserved in liquid nitrogen vapor phase. Analytical flow cytometry was used to check the purity and quantity of every magnetically sorted T cell population. Each sorted fraction had its genomic DNA isolated and then quantified by UV absorbance on a Nanodrop 2000c. The study at large found these results: Pairwise subsampling indicated that sequencing depth was expected to affect the degree of clonotype sharing among donors. Estimated clonotype richness was generally larger for naive than for memory subsets. Even with the large sequencing depth, rarefaction of the sorted-subset datasets indicated that sequencing was incomplete. Because the study included only a small number of donors, the genetic and exposure-history diversity represented was limited. Across four donors, around 5% of naive CD4, around 3.3% of naive CD8, about 2.3% of memory CD4, and about 0.44% of memory CD8 clonotypes were shared. Sampling was restricted to blood, and TCR repertoires in tissue are likely to differ from TCR repertoires in blood. Clonotypes shared by all four sorted-subset donors showed higher generation probabilities than non-shared clonotypes.

Based on the germline V gene, the CDR1 and CDR2 sequences are SGDLS and YYNGEE. Trimming removed 3 bases from V and 6 bases from J, leaving 13 bases between the germline ends. The CDR3 holds 15 amino acids from the cysteine to the phenylalanine. Of the read, only the CDR3 DNA is kept; its 45 bases are in frame from base 1. Recombination linked TRBV9 to TRBJ1-6; no D gene can be assigned with confidence. This TCR derives from a man aged 18-30 years in good health. The sample consisted of naive CD4+ T cells sorted from blood. The cell subset or site label, as the study defines it: CD45RA+ positively selected. Read as DNA, the sequence is TGTGCCAGCAGCGGGCAGAGCAGAGCTAATTCACCCCTCCACTTT. Its translation is CASSGQSRANSPLHF.